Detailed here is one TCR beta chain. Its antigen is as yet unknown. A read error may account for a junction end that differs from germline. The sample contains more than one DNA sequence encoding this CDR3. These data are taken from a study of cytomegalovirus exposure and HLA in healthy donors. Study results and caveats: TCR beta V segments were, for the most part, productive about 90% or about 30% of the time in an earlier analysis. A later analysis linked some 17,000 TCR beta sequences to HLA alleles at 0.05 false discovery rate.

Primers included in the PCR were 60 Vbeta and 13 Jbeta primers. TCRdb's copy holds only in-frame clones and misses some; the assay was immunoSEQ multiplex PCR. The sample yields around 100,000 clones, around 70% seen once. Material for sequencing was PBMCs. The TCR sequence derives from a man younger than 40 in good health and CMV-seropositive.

CDR3 loop: CASSLEEILHF. In DNA form, the CDR3 reads TGCGCCAGCAGCTTAGAGGAGATCCTCCACTTT. The genes are TRBV11-2 and TRBJ1-6; no definite D call. This CDR3 region has 11 residues. The germline V gene encodes CDR1 SGHAT and CDR2 FQNNGV.